This T cell receptor beta chain is drawn from a study of T cell changes during pregnancy in multiple sclerosis. The length of the CDR3 is 15 residues. Germline lookup yields CDR1 MNHEY and CDR2 SVGAGI. V dropped 6 bases and J dropped 0 bases, with 14 bases sitting between them. Profiling relied on immunoSEQ multiplex PCR, and the TCRdb table lists in-frame clones only, not all of them. The sample holds over 80,000 clones, about nine tenths seen once. This clonotype originated in a female donor in good health, enrolled as a control in a pregnancy study. The rearrangement joins TRBV6-5 to TRBJ1-2, with a weak D call TRBD1 (5 bases). The specimen was peripheral blood, collected in the second trimester of pregnancy. The CDR3 region is CASRGDRSANYGYTF. CDR3 in DNA: TGTGCCAGCAGAGGCGACAGATCGGCTAACTATGGCTACACCTTC.